These 8 T cell receptor beta chains share one sample of origin, sequenced in a study of beta chain features in type 1 diabetes. Study-level results: Type 1 diabetes patients had moderately but significantly shorter TCRB CDR3s in all four CD4+ subsets.

Their recognized antigens are unknown. All of the isolated RNA was reverse transcribed, so expressed TCRB transcripts were sequenced. Produced via immunoSEQ multiplex PCR; TCRdb's table is partial and in-frame only. Of over 600,000 clones listed, roughly 12% are singletons. What was sequenced was naive CD4+ T cells from blood. The source of these receptors is a man aged 25-45 years with type 1 diabetes.

The V and J genes are TRBV6-5 and TRBJ1-2, with 9 bases that match TRBD1. J gave up 8 bases and V 3 bases, and 7 bases lay outside the gene matches. The CDR3 has 14 residues. CDR1 MNHEY and CDR2 SVGAGI come from the germline V gene. The CDR3 DNA reads as TGTGCCAGCAGTTATCTGGGACAGGGTGACGGCTACACCTTC. Translation gives CASSYLGQGDGYTF.

There are a few counts of this clone. The rearrangement links TRBV18 to TRBJ2-3, with 10 bases aligning to TRBD1. CDR1 is KGHSH and CDR2 is LQKENI in the germline V gene. The CDR3 is 18 residues long. V was clipped by 1 base and J by 2 bases; unmatched bases: 9. The CDR3 DNA reads as TGTGCCAGCTCACCACGCCGCATAGGACAGGGGGACACAGATACGCAGTATTTT. It specifies CASSPRRIGQGDTDTQYF.

This clone was observed a few times. V and J are TRBV14 and TRBJ2-7, with 9 bases identical to TRBD1. Looked up from germline, CDR1 is SGHDN and CDR2 is FVKESK. CDR3 size: 15 residues. J lost 5 bases, V lost 2 bases, and 7 bases had no gene match. Here the CDR3 DNA reads TGTGCCAGCAGCCAAACAGGGGGCATCTGGAACGAGCAGTACTTC. Protein product: CASSQTGGIWNEQYF.

The chain is built from TRBV6-6 and TRBJ2-5; 8 bases fit TRBD1. From germline, CDR1 is MNHNY and CDR2 SVGAGI (reference sequence). V lost 6 bases and J lost 9; bases outside the gene matches: 6. This CDR3 is 12 amino acids long. CDR3 amino acids: CASRGTGMAQYF. The CDR3 bases are TGTGCCAGCAGGGGGACAGGAATGGCCCAGTACTTC.

This clone was seen only a few times. V and J are TRBV11-3 and TRBJ1-1; D perhaps matches TRBD1 (6 bases). CDR3 length equals 15 residues. Trimming took off 1 base at V and 0 bases at J, with 9 bases between the two ends. Per the germline V gene, CDR1 is SGHNT and CDR2 is YENEEA. In DNA, the CDR3 is TGTGCCAGCAGCTTAGGCGGACAGCTGAACACTGAAGCTTTCTTT. Amino acids: CASSLGGQLNTEAFF.

The rearrangement links TRBV6-4 to TRBJ2-2; tentatively, D is TRBD1 (6 bases). This CDR3 has 12 residues. V lost 6 bases and J 10 bases, leaving 12 bases between the germline ends. The germline gives CDR1 MRHNA, CDR2 SNTAGT. In DNA, the CDR3 is TGTGCCAGCAGCGAACCGGGACAGGAGCTGTTTTTT. It is translated as CASSEPGQELFF.

The chain employs TRBV2 and TRBJ2-1; D remains ambiguous. CDR3 size: 13 residues. CDR1 and CDR2 (germline): SNHLY, FYNNEI. Trimming shortened V by 4 bases and J by 4 bases, and 8 bases separated the two germline ends. The CDR3 coding sequence is TGTGCCAGCAGTGGGGCCCTTTACAATGAGCAGTTCTTC. Translated, it gives CASSGALYNEQFF.

This clone was seen more than once but under ten times. The V gene is TRBV27, the J gene TRBJ2-2, with D uncertain. Germline V gene data show CDR1 as MNHEY and CDR2 as SMNVEV (reference sequence). The CDR3 covers 11 residues. V gave up 6 bases and J gave up 5 bases, with 4 bases separating them. CDR3 in DNA: TGTGCCAGCAGGTCGACCGGGGAGCTGTTTTTT. It specifies CASRSTGELFF.